This TCR beta chain was found in a study of identifying expanded T cells in peripheral blood (dated by TCRdb to between 2019 and 2020). Study-wide context: Technical replicates were generated by sequencing separate aliquots of the same genomic DNA pool, with four replicates compared pairwise.

No immune events, such as infections, were documented for the healthy donors during the collection period. Time-dependent variance in a beta-binomial model of T-cell clone differential abundance was calibrated using healthy-donor blood repertoires as a training cohort. The training cohort comprised some 10 healthy donors, 3 female and 7 male. Donor ages ranged from roughly 29 to 64 years, with an average of roughly 47 years. Whole blood was collected from each healthy donor at three time points spaced approximately 2 weeks apart and obtained from a commercial supplier. For immunosequencing, genomic DNA was extracted from unsorted whole blood. In regard to this clone: Its binding antigen is unknown. No base-level quality is on record; no much larger clone is a single base apart.

TCRbeta CDR3 regions were profiled by bias-controlled multiplex PCR amplification of genomic DNA with the immunoSEQ Assay. The published analysis was carried out like this. The absolute abundance of each unique TCRbeta CDR3 region was quantified after sequences were collapsed and filtered. Differential abundance was assessed using a binomial (Fisher-equivalent) model and a beta-binomial model in which time-dependent variance fitted from healthy donors was added. Clones with fewer than 5 combined templates were excluded, and clones with Benjamini-Hochberg FDR below 0.01 were called differentially abundant. In the beta-binomial model, variance was expressed as a function of the total template count across the two samples, in the form v = (b*log(k)+a)^2. What TCRdb holds here is the immuneACCESS table cut down to in-frame rearrangements. Part of the clones is not present; checked against another copy, under half of the missing clones reflect an unresolved V gene, and the others are unexplained. V, J and clone size are taken as reported in that table, and D and trimming were inferred from the DNA itself. Present in this sample are more than 45,000 clones, approximately 83% of which were seen just once. The ten most abundant clones make up roughly a sixth of the sample.

Results and caveats for the whole study, not just this receptor: The beta-binomial model significantly reduced the number of clones called differentially abundant and the false-positive rate across all healthy-donor time intervals. For all healthy donors, the variance in clone template counts between approximately 2-week samples rose significantly as total template count increased. Between technical replicates the binomial model flagged roughly 1.1 differentially abundant clones, whereas over about 2 weeks the binomial model flagged about 16.4 and over four weeks approximately 18. The authors expected that over much longer intervals, such as months to years, biological variance in healthy repertoires might increase even further.

After removal of 4 bases from V and 1 base from J, the junction retains 4 bases not matched to a gene. The germline V gene (reference sequence) specifies GTSNPN as CDR1 and SVGIG as CDR2. From the cysteine through the phenylalanine, the CDR3 covers 14 amino acids. CDR3 DNA is the only sequence kept; it has 42 bases, read in frame from the first base. This chain is built from TRBV30 and TRBJ1-2, with 9 bases in between that match TRBD1. What was sequenced was blood. This receptor was identified in a person between 18 and 75 years old in good health. The CDR3 amino acid sequence is: CAWTGDRVNYGYTF. At the DNA level, the sequence is TGTGCCTGGACTGGGGACAGGGTTAACTATGGCTACACCTTC.